Included here is one T cell receptor (beta chain) sequence, with context. What it binds is unknown. The data stem from a study of radiotherapy plus CTLA-4 blockade in lung cancer. Study summary: Around 20% of enrolled patients responded objectively, and approximately 30% had disease control.

V gave up 6 bases and J gave up 0 bases, with 12 bases separating them. This CDR3 contains 15 residues. CDR1 MNHEY and CDR2 SMNVEV come from the germline V gene (reference sequence). The study gave focal radiation plus ipilimumab CTLA-4 blockade to patients with chemo-refractory metastatic non-small-cell lung cancer. Points from the study as a whole: How blood T cell clones changed early, along with interferon-beta, reportedly forecast response best.

This table comes from immunoSEQ multiplex PCR, and its TCRdb copy is limited to in-frame clones, with some not included. This table has roughly 66,000 clones, approximately 80% appearing once. The receptor comes from a human donor with non-small cell lung cancer who had a partial response to radiotherapy plus ipilimumab. The sequenced sample was peripheral blood, obtained from a patient treated with radiotherapy plus ipilimumab. V and J are TRBV27 and TRBJ2-1; D perhaps matches TRBD2 (5 bases). CDR3 in DNA: TGTGCCAGCAGAAGAGCGGAAATCTCCTACAATGAGCAGTTCTTC. Amino acids: CASRRAEISYNEQFF.